This paragraph covers one T cell receptor (beta chain) sequence. The antigen remains unidentified. All donors had a single incident cervical HPV16 infection, not prevalent. The sample is drawn from a study of T cells in women clearing cervical HPV infection. Method: immunoSEQ multiplex PCR; TCRdb's copy keeps in-frame clones and lacks some. The table for this sample gives fewer than 35,000 clones. Study results and caveats: CIN3+ cases had significantly higher TCR repertoire richness than controls, but evenness did not differ. Cases and controls were distinguished at AUC 0.83 by richness and V genes.

Sequencing input: blood buffy coat. This sequence was found in a woman between 18 and 75 years old with a cervical HPV16 infection that either progressed to CIN3+ or cleared (not recorded which).

This CDR3 is CASGTDYQPQHF. The sequenced part of the CDR3 DNA is TGTGCCAGCGGGACAGATTATCAGCCC. V and J are TRBV7-9 and TRBJ1-5, with TRBD1 matching 7 bases. Coverage ceases 3 residues before the CDR3 finishes, and the germline J gene fills in the end. V was clipped by 8 bases and J by 5 bases; unmatched bases: 3. The CDR3 runs to 12 residues. Germline V lookup: CDR1 SEHNR, CDR2 FQNEAQ (reference sequence).